The rows below give T cell receptor beta chains drawn from one sample of a study of CXCR3-negative and CXCR3-positive naive CD8 T cells. TCRdb reprocessed the 5' RACE reads and keeps a single row for each CDR3 protein, giving no DNA. Its table records approximately 59,000 distinct CDR3 sequences. Sequencing input: naive CXCR3+ CD8+ T cells from blood. The receptors derive from a human donor in good health. Some clones in this sample may be carry-over from other donors' samples. Both conserved end residues are part of each CDR3.

V: TRBV7-6; J: TRBJ2-1; CDR3: CASSLGGHYNEQFF
V: TRBV20-1; J: TRBJ2-7; CDR3: CSATVGVTYEQYF
V: TRBV29-1; J: TRBJ2-7; CDR3: CSVHGTQGLDEQYF
V: TRBV27; J: TRBJ2-1; CDR3: CASSLNFGGSYDEQFF
V: TRBV29-1; J: TRBJ1-1; CDR3: CSVERGGNTEAFF
V: TRBV11-3; J: TRBJ2-2; CDR3: CASSQIPGTGELFF
V: TRBV5-5; J: TRBJ1-5; CDR3: CASSLSSYSNQPQHF
V: TRBV7-9; J: TRBJ2-7; CDR3: CASSLRNYEQYF
V: TRBV4-2; J: TRBJ2-7; CDR3: CASSQDLAGRSSYEQYF
V: TRBV27; J: TRBJ2-1; CDR3: CASQTSFSYNEQFF
V: TRBV6-5; J: TRBJ1-2; CDR3: CASSNRDGYTNYGYTF
V: TRBV29-1; J: TRBJ1-1; CDR3: CSVGGDRTFYTEAFF
V: TRBV7-2; J: TRBJ1-5; CDR3: CASSLTWWEDNQPQHF
V: TRBV6-2/TRBV6-3; J: TRBJ2-1; CDR3: CATSRGNEQFF
V: TRBV13; J: TRBJ2-1; CDR3: CASSTNPGTGYNEQFF
V: TRBV12-3/TRBV12-4; J: TRBJ1-5; CDR3: CATSSTGNQPQHF
V: TRBV7-9; J: TRBJ1-6; CDR3: CASSFARAGMFSPLHF
V: TRBV6-5; J: TRBJ2-7; CDR3: CASTLDRGPFYEQYF
V: TRBV29-1; J: TRBJ2-2; CDR3: CSVPLGRGELFF
V: TRBV29-1; J: TRBJ2-1; CDR3: CSVEDPISGGYNEQFF
V: TRBV5-1; J: TRBJ2-5; CDR3: CASSIHLTGGYQETQYF
V: TRBV7-3; J: TRBJ2-1; CDR3: CASSLTGRQGHEQFF
V: TRBV11-3; J: TRBJ2-7; CDR3: CASSLFSGVSYEQYF
V: TRBV27; J: TRBJ2-1; CDR3: CASSFLGLNNEQFF